One and the same sample provided the 15 T cell receptor beta chains below, sequenced in a study of CD8 T cells in ankylosing spondylitis. TCRdb passed the 5' RACE reads through MiXCR, listing each CDR3 protein once. The sample gives about 96,000 distinct CDR3 sequences, about 9.1% of which show up once; over 4.5% is in the top ten. Sequenced material: blood, either unsorted or a sorted T cell fraction (not recorded which). These receptor sequences come from a male donor with ankylosing spondylitis or in good health (not recorded which).

This clonotype was found many times. The chain recombines TRBV10-3 with TRBJ2-7; TRBD2 might be the D (5 bases). The germline gives CDR1 ENHRY, CDR2 SYGVKD. The CDR3 totals 17 residues. Trimming removed 3 bases from V and 2 bases from J, with 20 bases in between. CDR3: CAISDFLGNLLAYEQYF. DNA for the CDR3: TGTGCCATCAGTGATTTCCTCGGGAATTTATTAGCCTACGAGCAGTACTTC.

This clonotype was counted at least ten times. The rearrangement links TRBV9 to TRBJ1-1, with D perhaps matching TRBD1 (5 bases). CDR3 size: 15 residues. The V and J ends lost 0 bases and 0 bases respectively, with 9 bases between them. CDR1 is SGDLS, CDR2 YYNGEE, per germline. The CDR3 DNA is TGTGCCAGCAGCGTAGCGGGGGGGTTGAACACTGAAGCTTTCTTT. Protein: CASSVAGGLNTEAFF. The full variable domain, completed using reference TRBV9 and TRBJ1-1, is DSGVTQTPKHLITATGQRVTLRCSPRSGDLSVYWYQQSLDQGLQFLIQYYNGEERAKGNILERFSAQQFPDLHSELNLSSLELGDSALYFCASSVAGGLNTEAFFGQGTRLTVV.

The gene calls are TRBV11-2 and TRBJ2-3; D is perhaps TRBD1 or TRBD2 (6 bases each). V was trimmed by 1 base and J by 6 bases, leaving 14 bases between them. The CDR3 has 15 residues. Germline V CDR1 and CDR2: SGHAT, FQNNGV. DNA of the CDR3: TGTGCCAGCAGCTTAGTGGGGGGCCAGGCGGATACGCAGTATTTT. Amino acid sequence: CASSLVGGQADTQYF.

This clonotype was recorded at least ten times. The chain has TRBV6-5 and TRBJ2-3, with D hard to call. V shed 4 bases and J shed 3 bases, with 8 bases lying between them. This CDR3 has 13 amino acids. Germline V gene data show CDR1 as MNHEY and CDR2 as SVGAGI. CDR3 in amino acids: CASSSSITDTQYF. The CDR3 DNA reads TGTGCCAGCAGTTCTAGTATTACAGATACGCAGTATTTT.

There are many counts of this clonotype. The chain links TRBV12-3 or TRBV12-4 to TRBJ2-1; TRBD2 matches at 8 bases. Trimming cost V 1 base and J 7 bases; bases outside gene matches: 9. The CDR3 runs to 16 residues. DNA of the CDR3: TGTGCCAGCAGTTTAGAAGCGGGGGCCAGTTCTAATGAGCAGTTCTTC. Translated, it gives CASSLEAGASSNEQFF.

In regard to this clonotype: Its ends do not fully match the called genes, so a read error is possible. J is TRBJ2-7 and V is TRBV7-2; D unresolved. Germline V lookup: CDR1 SGHTA, CDR2 FQGNSA. This CDR3 is built from 12 residues. Here the CDR3 DNA reads TGTGTCAGCAGCCCCCTCAACCACGAGCAGTACTTC. This translates into CVSSPLNHEQYF.

This clonotype has ten or more counts. The chain couples TRBV4-1 to TRBJ1-2; D is perhaps TRBD1 (5 bases). The CDR3 loop spans 15 amino acids. Germline V gene lookup returns CDR1 MGHRA and CDR2 YSYEKL. The V and J ends lost 4 bases and 5 bases respectively, with 17 bases between them. DNA for the CDR3: TGCGCCAGCAGCCCTTACGTTGACAGACGTTATGGCTACACCTTC. Translating gives CASSPYVDRRYGYTF.

Many counts were recorded for this clonotype. The chain employs TRBV29-1 and TRBJ2-1; D gene ambiguous. V lost 3 bases and J 9 bases, leaving 9 bases between the germline ends. CDR1 is SQVTM and CDR2 is ANQGSEA in the germline V gene. The CDR3 runs 11 residues. CDR3 residues: CSVEGNTEQFF. CDR3 bases: TGCAGCGTTGAGGGGAATACTGAGCAGTTCTTC.

This clonotype was seen at least ten times. The CDR3 DNA sequence: TGCAGCGTTGTCTCCCCCTTCAGTTACGAGCAGTACTTC. It codes for CSVVSPFSYEQYF. This sequence joins TRBV29-1 and TRBJ2-7; no clear D. Germline V gene sequence: CDR1 SQVTM, CDR2 ANQGSEA. The V end lost 4 bases, the J end lost 4 bases, and 14 bases lay between the germline ends. This CDR3 is built from 13 residues.

In this sample, this clonotype turned up many times. The CDR3 region has the DNA TGTGCCAGCAGTGTGCACAGGGCGAATGAGCAGTTCTTC. This codes for CASSVHRANEQFF. The V and J genes are TRBV2 and TRBJ2-1; tentatively, D is TRBD1 (6 bases). The germline CDR1 and CDR2 sequences are SNHLY and FYNNEI. Trimming stripped 4 bases from V and 7 bases from J, with 11 bases between. The CDR3 has 13 residues. Full variable domain (rest looked up from reference TRBV2 and TRBJ2-1): EPEVTQTPSHQVTQMGQEVILRCVPISNHLYFYWYRQILGQKVEFLVSFYNNEISEKSEIFDDQFSVERPDGSNFTLKIRSTKLEDSAMYFCASSVHRANEQFFGPGTRLTVL.

This clonotype appeared many times. The CDR3 sequence: CASSYSGAADTQYF. CDR3 sequence (DNA): TGTGCCAGCAGTTATAGCGGGGCCGCGGATACGCAGTATTTT. The rearrangement links TRBV6-5 to TRBJ2-3, with TRBD2 matching 8 bases. The V gene's germline CDR1 is MNHEY and CDR2 SVGAGI. V shed 3 bases, J shed 6 bases, and the junction held 5 bases outside the gene matches. The CDR3 runs 14 residues.

At least ten counts were recorded for this clonotype. The V and J genes are TRBV27 and TRBJ2-7; 8 bases align to TRBD1. This CDR3 is 14 amino acids long. Germline assignment: CDR1 MNHEY and CDR2 SMNVEV (reference sequence). J was trimmed by 3 bases and V by 5 bases; bases with no gene match: 6. The DNA of the CDR3 is TGTGCCAGCAGTATCGGGACAGGCCTCTACGAGCAGTACTTC. As protein: CASSIGTGLYEQYF.

A remark on this clonotype: A much larger clone is a single base away; this may be a read error. The conserved final phenylalanine or tryptophan is absent from the CDR3, which likely points to a read error. This chain connects TRBV12-3 or TRBV12-4 to TRBJ1-3; D unclear. This CDR3 spans 11 amino acids. Trimming stripped 5 bases from V and 3 bases from J, with 2 bases between. For the CDR3, the DNA is TGTGCCAGCAGTAGTGGAAACACCATATATTCT. Translated: CASSSGNTIYS.

This clonotype was detected ten times or more. V and J are TRBV4-1 and TRBJ2-1; D is ambiguous. Between the trimmed V and J ends, which lost 4 bases and 1 base, there was a span of 2 bases. The CDR3 consists of 12 residues. From germline, CDR1 is MGHRA and CDR2 YSYEKL. The CDR3 loop reads CASSLSYNEQFF. As DNA, the CDR3 is TGCGCCAGCAGCCTTTCCTACAATGAGCAGTTCTTC.

The chain uses TRBV7-6 and TRBJ2-3; D perhaps matches TRBD2 (7 bases). V lost 1 base and J 5 bases, leaving 19 bases between the germline ends. CDR1 and CDR2 from the germline V gene are SGHVS and FNYEAQ. The CDR3 runs to 17 residues. The CDR3 region is CASSLEVAGAPGDTQYF. CDR3 coding DNA: TGTGCCAGCAGCTTAGAGGTCGCGGGGGCCCCGGGAGATACGCAGTATTTT.